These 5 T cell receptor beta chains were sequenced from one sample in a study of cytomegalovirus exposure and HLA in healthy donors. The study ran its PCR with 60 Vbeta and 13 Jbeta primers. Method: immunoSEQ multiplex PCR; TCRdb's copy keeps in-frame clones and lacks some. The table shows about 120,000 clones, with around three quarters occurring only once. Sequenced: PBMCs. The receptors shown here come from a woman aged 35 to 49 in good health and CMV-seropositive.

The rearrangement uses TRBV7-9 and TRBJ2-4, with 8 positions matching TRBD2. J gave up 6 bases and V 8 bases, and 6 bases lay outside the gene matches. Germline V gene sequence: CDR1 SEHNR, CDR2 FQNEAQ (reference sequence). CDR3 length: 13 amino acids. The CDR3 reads CASSREGVNIQYF. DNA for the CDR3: TGTGCCAGCTCCCGGGAGGGGGTAAACATTCAGTACTTC.

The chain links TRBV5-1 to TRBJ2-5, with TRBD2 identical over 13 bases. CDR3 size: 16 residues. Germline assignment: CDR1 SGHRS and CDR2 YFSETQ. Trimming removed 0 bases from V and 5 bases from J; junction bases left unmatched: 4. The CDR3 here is CASSLGTSGGHETQYF. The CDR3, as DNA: TGCGCCAGCAGCTTGGGGACTAGCGGGGGTCACGAGACCCAGTACTTC. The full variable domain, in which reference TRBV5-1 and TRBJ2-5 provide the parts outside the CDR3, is KAGVTQTPRYLIKTRGQQVTLSCSPISGHRSVSWYQQTPGQGLQFLFEYFSETQRNKGNFPGRFSGRQFSNSRSEMNVSTLELGDSALYLCASSLGTSGGHETQYFGPGTRLLVL.

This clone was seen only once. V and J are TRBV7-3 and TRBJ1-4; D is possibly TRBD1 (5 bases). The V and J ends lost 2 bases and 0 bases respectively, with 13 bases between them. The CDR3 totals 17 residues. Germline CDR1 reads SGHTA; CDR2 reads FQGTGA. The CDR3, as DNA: TGTGCCAGCAGCTTACATGGGAGGGGCGCAACTAATGAAAAACTGTTTTTT. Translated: CASSLHGRGATNEKLFF.

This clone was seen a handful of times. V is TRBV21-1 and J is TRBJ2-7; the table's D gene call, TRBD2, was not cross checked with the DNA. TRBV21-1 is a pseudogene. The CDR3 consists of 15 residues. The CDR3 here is CASRLWTIGLSEQYF. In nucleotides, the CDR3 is TGTGCCAGCCGATTGTGGACTATCGGGCTTTCCGAGCAGTACTTC.

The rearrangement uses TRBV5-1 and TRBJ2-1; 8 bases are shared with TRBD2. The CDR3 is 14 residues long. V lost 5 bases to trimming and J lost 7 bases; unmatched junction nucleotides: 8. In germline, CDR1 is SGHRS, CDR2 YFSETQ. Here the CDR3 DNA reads TGCGCCAGCAGGGCGGGACTAGTCGAGAATGAGCAGTTCTTC. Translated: CASRAGLVENEQFF.